This TCR beta chain is from a study of shared clonotypes between healthy human individuals. J gave up 4 bases and V 2 bases, and 5 bases lay outside the gene matches. This CDR3 contains 15 residues. The germline CDR1 and CDR2 sequences are SGHVS and FNYEAQ. Profiling relied on immunoSEQ multiplex PCR, and the TCRdb table lists in-frame clones only, not all of them. The data contain under 1,100,000 clones, approximately 68% of them singletons. This clone has only one observation. This TCR came from a man aged 18 to 29 in good health. This rearrangement joins TRBV7-6 to TRBJ2-3; 8 nucleotides align to TRBD1. Sequenced sample: memory CD4+ T cells sorted from blood. Described subset: CD45RA-negative fraction. The CDR3 DNA reads as TGTGCCAGCAGCTTACAGGGACAGGTACCAGATACGCAGTATTTT. It encodes CASSLQGQVPDTQYF.